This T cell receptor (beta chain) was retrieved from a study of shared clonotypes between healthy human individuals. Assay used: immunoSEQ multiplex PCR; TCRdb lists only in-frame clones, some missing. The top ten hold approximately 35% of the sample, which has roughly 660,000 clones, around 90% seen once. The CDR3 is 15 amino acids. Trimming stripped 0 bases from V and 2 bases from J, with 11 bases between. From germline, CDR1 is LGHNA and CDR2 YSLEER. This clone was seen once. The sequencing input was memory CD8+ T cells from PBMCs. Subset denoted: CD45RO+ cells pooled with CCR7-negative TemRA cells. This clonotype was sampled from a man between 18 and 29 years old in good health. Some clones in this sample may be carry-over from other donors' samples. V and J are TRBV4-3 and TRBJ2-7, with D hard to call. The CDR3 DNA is TGCGCCAGCAGCCAAGAGAAGGACGGACCCTACGAGCAGTACTTC. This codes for CASSQEKDGPYEQYF.